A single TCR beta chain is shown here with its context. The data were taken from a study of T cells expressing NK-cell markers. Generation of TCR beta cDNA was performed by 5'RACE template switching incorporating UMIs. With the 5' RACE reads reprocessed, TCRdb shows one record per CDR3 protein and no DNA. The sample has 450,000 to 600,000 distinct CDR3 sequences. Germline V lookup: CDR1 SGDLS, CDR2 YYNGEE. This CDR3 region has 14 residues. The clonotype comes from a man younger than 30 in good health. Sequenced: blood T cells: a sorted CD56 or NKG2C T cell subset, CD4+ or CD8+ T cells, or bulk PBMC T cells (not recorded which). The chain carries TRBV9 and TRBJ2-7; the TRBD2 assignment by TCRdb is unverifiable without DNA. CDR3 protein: CASSVGDYSNEQYF.